The text below deals with one T cell receptor (beta chain). Data came from immunoSEQ multiplex PCR; TCRdb stores just in-frame clones and leaves some out. The table has about 37,000 clones, around four fifths seen once. The germline V gene has CDR1 SNHLY and CDR2 FYNNEI. The length of the CDR3 is 13 residues. The V end was cut by 6 bases, the J end by 5 bases, with 13 bases between. These data come from a study of OX40 agonist ivuxolimab in advanced cancers. The sequenced sample was CD4+ or CD8+ T cells sorted from blood, obtained in a trial of the OX40 agonist ivuxolimab. The chain carries TRBV2 and TRBJ2-5; D gene unclear. The receptor was derived from an adult with an advanced solid tumor such as melanoma, head and neck, liver or kidney cancer. In DNA form, the CDR3 reads TGTGCCAGCAGGGTCGCAGTTGTTGAGACCCAGTACTTC. It codes for CASRVAVVETQYF.